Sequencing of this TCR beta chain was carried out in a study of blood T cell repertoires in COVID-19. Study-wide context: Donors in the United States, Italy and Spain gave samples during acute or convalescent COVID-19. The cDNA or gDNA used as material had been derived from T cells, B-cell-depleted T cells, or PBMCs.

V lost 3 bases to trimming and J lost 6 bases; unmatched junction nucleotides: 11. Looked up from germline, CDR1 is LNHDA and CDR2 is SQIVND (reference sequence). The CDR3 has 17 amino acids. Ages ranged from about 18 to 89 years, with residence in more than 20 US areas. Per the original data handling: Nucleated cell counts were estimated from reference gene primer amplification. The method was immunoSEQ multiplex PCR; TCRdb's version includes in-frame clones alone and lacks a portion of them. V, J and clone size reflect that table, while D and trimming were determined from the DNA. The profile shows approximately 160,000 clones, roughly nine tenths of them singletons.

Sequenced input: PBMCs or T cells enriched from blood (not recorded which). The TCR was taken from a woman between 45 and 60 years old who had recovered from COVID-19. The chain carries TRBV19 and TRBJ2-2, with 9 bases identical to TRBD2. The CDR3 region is CASSIIGLAGIAGELFF. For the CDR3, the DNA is TGTGCCAGTAGTATTATTGGCCTAGCGGGAATAGCCGGGGAGCTGTTTTTT.